This T cell receptor beta chain is from a study of blood T cells in healthy people across ages. V lost 1 base to trimming and J lost 5 bases, with 13 bases between them. CDR1 and CDR2 (germline): SEHNR, FQNEAQ (reference sequence). The CDR3 is 15 residues long. Next came a second PCR, run for about 6 to 12 cycles, which used a sample-barcoded 5' primer along with a J-beta primer mix. Every single cDNA molecule received a tag from a template-switch adaptor with 12 random nucleotides. Every sample gave at least 2.5 million paired-end reads containing CDR3. TCRdb redid the calling of the 5' RACE reads with MiXCR, one entry per CDR3 protein. The data show 1,100,000 or so distinct CDR3 sequences, under 55% seen once.

Sequencing input: blood. The receptor was isolated from a woman aged 55-75 years in good health. The chain has TRBV7-9 and TRBJ2-3; possible D gene TRBD2, 5 bases. In DNA form, the CDR3 reads TGTGCCAGCAGCTTAGGAGGGAGCAGTGTAGATACGCAGTATTTT. Protein sequence: CASSLGGSSVDTQYF. The whole variable domain, remainder taken from reference TRBV7-9 and TRBJ2-3, is DTGVSQNPRHKITKRGQNVTFRCDPISEHNRLYWYRQTLGQGPEFLTYFQNEAQLEKSRLLSDRFSAERPKGSFSTLEIQRTEQGDSAMYLCASSLGGSSVDTQYFGPGTRLTVL.